This T cell receptor (beta chain) was obtained from a study of blood T cell repertoires in COVID-19. Looking at the study overall: The analysed material was cDNA or gDNA that came from T cells, B-cell-depleted T cells, or PBMCs.

The germline V gene has CDR1 GTSNPN and CDR2 SVGIG (reference sequence). The CDR3 runs to 17 residues. J was trimmed by 2 bases and V by 1 base; bases with no gene match: 10. The data were produced by immunoSEQ multiplex PCR, yet TCRdb's version contains in-frame clones alone and is incomplete. The sample lists 100,000 to 120,000 clones, around four fifths seen once, with 16% in the top ten. This sequence was found in a woman aged 60-75 years with acute or convalescent COVID-19. This chain joins TRBV30 and TRBJ1-5; 8 bases are shared with TRBD1. Sequencing was carried out using peripheral blood. The CDR3 loop reads CAWSARRTGTRNQPQHF. In nucleotides, the CDR3 is TGTGCCTGGAGTGCACGAAGGACAGGGACCCGCAATCAGCCCCAGCATTTT.